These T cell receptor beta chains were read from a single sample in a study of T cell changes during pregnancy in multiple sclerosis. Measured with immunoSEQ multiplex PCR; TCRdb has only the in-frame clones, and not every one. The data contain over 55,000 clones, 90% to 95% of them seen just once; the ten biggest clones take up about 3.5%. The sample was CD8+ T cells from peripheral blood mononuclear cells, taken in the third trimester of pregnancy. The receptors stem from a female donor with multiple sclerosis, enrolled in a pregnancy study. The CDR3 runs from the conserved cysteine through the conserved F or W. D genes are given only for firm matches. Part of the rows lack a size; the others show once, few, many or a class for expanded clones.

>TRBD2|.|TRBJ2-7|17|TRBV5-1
CASSFPPTSGRRNEQYF
TGCGCCAGCAGCTTTCCCCCGACTAGCGGGAGGAGGAACGAGCAGTACTTC
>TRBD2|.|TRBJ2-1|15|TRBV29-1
CSVGASGSYYNEQFF
TGCAGCGTTGGGGCTAGCGGGAGTTACTACAATGAGCAGTTCTTC
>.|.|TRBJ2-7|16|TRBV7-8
CASSLGRSSDYYEQYF
TGTGCCAGCAGCTTAGGGAGATCCTCGGATTACTACGAGCAGTACTTC
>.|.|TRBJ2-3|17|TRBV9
CASSPSGERVLPDTQYF
TGTGCCAGCAGCCCTAGTGGGGAGCGGGTACTACCAGATACGCAGTATTTT
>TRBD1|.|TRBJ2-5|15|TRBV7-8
CASSLGNRGLQTQYF
TGTGCCAGCAGCTTAGGAAACAGGGGATTGCAGACCCAGTACTTC
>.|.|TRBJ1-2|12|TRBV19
CASSMISDGYTF
TGTGCCAGTAGTATGATTAGCGATGGCTACACCTTC
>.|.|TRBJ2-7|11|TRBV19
CASSTGYEQYF
TGTGCCAGTAGTACAGGCTACGAGCAGTACTTC
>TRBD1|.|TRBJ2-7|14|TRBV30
CAWSAGTGSYEQYF
TGTGCCTGGAGTGCCGGGACAGGGAGTTACGAGCAGTACTTC
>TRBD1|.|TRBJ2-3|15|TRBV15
CATSSGQGSTDTQYF
TGTGCCACCAGCAGCGGACAGGGGAGCACAGATACGCAGTATTTT
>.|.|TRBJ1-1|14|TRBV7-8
CASSLVGLALEAFF
TGTGCCAGCAGCTTAGTGGGGCTTGCCCTTGAAGCTTTCTTT
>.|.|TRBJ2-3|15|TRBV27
CASSFGWRNTDTQYF
TGTGCCAGCAGTTTTGGATGGCGGAACACAGATACGCAGTATTTT
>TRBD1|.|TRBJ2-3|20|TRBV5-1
CASSFGGQGTTENIGDTQYF
TGCGCCAGCAGCTTCGGGGGACAGGGGACAACGGAGAACATCGGGGATACGCAGTATTTT
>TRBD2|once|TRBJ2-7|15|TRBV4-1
CASSQERTSIYEQYF
TGCGCCAGCAGCCAAGAGCGGACTAGCATCTACGAGCAGTACTTC
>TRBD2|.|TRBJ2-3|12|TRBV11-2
CASTGGLDTQYF
TGTGCCAGCACGGGGGGGTTAGATACGCAGTATTTT
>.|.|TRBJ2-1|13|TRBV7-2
CASSTTTYNEQFF
TGTGCCAGCAGCACCACTACCTACAATGAGCAGTTCTTC
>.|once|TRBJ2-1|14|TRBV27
CASTTGSSYNEQFF
TGTGCCAGCACTACCGGGAGCTCCTACAATGAGCAGTTCTTC
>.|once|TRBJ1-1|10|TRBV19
CAFRNTEAFF
TGTGCTTTTAGGAACACTGAAGCTTTCTTT
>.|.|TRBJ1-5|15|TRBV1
CTSSKEGGWAQPQHF
TGCACCAGCAGCAAAGAGGGAGGGTGGGCTCAGCCCCAGCATTTT
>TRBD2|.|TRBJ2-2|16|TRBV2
CASKRDSGRSTGELFF
TGTGCCAGCAAGAGGGATAGCGGGAGAAGCACCGGGGAGCTGTTTTTT
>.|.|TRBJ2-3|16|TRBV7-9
CASSDDRTEGTDTQYF
TGTGCCAGCAGCGACGACAGGACAGAGGGGACAGATACGCAGTATTTT
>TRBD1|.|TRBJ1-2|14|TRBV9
CASSAAGTGYGYTF
TGTGCCAGCAGCGCCGCGGGGACAGGCTATGGCTACACCTTC
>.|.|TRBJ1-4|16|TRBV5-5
CASSLLLSFEDEKLFF
TGTGCCAGCAGCTTGTTGCTGAGTTTTGAGGATGAAAAACTGTTTTTT
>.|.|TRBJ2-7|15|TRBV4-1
CASSQGLPSVYEQYF
TGCGCCAGCAGCCAAGGACTTCCATCAGTCTACGAGCAGTACTTC
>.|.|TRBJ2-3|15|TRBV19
CASSKQDGWTDTQYF
TGTGCCAGTAGTAAACAGGATGGGTGGACAGATACGCAGTATTTT
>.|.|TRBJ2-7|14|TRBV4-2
CASSQDLTSYEQYF
TGTGCCAGCAGCCAAGATTTGACAAGTTACGAGCAGTACTTC
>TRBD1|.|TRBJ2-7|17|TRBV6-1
CASSEGTGNLIDYEQYF
TGTGCCAGCAGTGAAGGGACAGGGAACCTAATAGACTACGAGCAGTACTTC
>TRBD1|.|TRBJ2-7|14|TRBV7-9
CASSLPGQGWEQYF
TGTGCCAGCAGCTTACCCGGACAGGGGTGGGAGCAGTACTTC
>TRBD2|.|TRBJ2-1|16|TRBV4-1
CASSQDGRGGNDEQFF
TGCGCCAGCAGCCAAGATGGGCGGGGGGGGAACGATGAGCAGTTCTTC
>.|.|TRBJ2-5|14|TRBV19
CASSKWEEQETQYF
TGTGCCAGTAGTAAATGGGAGGAGCAAGAGACCCAGTACTTC
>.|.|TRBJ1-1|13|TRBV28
CASSPLTGSEAFF
TGTGCCAGCAGTCCCCTAACAGGGAGTGAAGCTTTCTTT
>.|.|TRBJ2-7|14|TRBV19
CASSTRLFTYEQYF
TGTGCCAGTAGTACGCGACTATTCACGTACGAGCAGTACTTC
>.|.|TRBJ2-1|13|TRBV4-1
CASSPSEGNEQFF
TGCGCCAGCAGCCCTAGCGAGGGCAATGAGCAGTTCTTC
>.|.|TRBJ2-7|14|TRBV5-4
CASSLESVSDEQYF
TGTGCCAGCAGCTTGGAGTCGGTTAGTGACGAGCAGTACTTC
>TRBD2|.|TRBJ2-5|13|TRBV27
CASSYLAGETQYF
TGTGCCAGCAGTTATTTAGCGGGAGAGACCCAGTACTTC
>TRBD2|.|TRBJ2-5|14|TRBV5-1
CASSLVASGWAQYF
TGCGCCAGCAGCTTGGTCGCTAGCGGGTGGGCCCAGTACTTC
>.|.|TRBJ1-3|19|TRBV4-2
CARRPECGETTSSGNTIYF
TGTGCCAGACGACCCGAATGTGGAGAAACGACGAGCTCTGGAAACACCATATATTTT